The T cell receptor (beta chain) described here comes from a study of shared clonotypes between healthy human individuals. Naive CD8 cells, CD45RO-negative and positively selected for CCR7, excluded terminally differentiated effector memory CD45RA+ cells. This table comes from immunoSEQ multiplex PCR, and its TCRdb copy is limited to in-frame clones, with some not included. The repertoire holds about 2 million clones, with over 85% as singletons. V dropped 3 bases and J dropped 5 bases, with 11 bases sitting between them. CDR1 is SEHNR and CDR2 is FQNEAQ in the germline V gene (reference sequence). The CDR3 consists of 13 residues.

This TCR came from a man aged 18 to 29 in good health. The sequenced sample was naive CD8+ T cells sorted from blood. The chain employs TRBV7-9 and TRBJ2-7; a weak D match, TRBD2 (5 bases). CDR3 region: CASSFPPGNEQYF. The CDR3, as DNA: TGTGCCAGCAGCTTCCCTCCGGGGAACGAGCAGTACTTC.